These T cell receptor beta chains were read from a single sample in a study of T-cell memory formation after mild COVID-19. TCRdb itself ran the 5' RACE reads through MiXCR, one entry per CDR3 protein. The sample holds 250,000 to 350,000 distinct CDR3 sequences, less than 20% seen once. The specimen sequenced was PBMCs or a T cell subset sorted from them (not recorded which). The receptors shown here come from a man aged 18 to 35 who had mild COVID-19 (a few samples of this study predate the infection). Cell type and time point are not known. Both conserved end residues are trimmed from each CDR3. The D gene is left open where the match is weak. Clone size, where shown, is once, few, many, or a class for clones that have expanded.

. 15 TRBD1 TRBV5-1 ANQDRGPFSGANVLT
. 9 . TRBV27 ASNPYTEAF
. 10 . TRBV6-2/TRBV6-3 ASSRPGGELF
few 12 . TRBV6-2/TRBV6-3 ASSLLEGPYEQY
few 13 TRBD1 TRBV12-3/TRBV12-4 ASSFRTGGDYGYT
few 12 . TRBV19 ASSINPRVDTQY
few 11 . TRBV3-1 ASSPKALYGYT
. 13 . TRBV4-1 ASSYRVGGADEQY
few 12 . TRBV6-5 ASSPGGFYNEQF
. 15 . TRBV7-8 ASSFRPSRGAYNEQF
few 11 . TRBV3-1 ASSEKRGDTQY
. 11 TRBD1 TRBV29-1 SVDWTGSHEQY